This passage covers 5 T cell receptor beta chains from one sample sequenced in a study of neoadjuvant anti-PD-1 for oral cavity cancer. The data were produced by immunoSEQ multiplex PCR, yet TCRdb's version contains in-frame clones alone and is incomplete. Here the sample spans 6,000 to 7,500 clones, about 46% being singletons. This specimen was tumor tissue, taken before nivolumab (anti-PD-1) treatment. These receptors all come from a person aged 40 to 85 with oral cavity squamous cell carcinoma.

The DNA of the CDR3 is TGTGCCAGCAGTCAGGGACAGATACCCTACGAGCAGTACTTC. Translated, it gives CASSQGQIPYEQYF. This chain links TRBV27 with TRBJ2-7, with 7 bases fitting TRBD1. The CDR3 loop spans 14 amino acids. Germline lookup yields CDR1 MNHEY and CDR2 SMNVEV (reference sequence). V was clipped by 5 bases and J by 2 bases; unmatched bases: 6.

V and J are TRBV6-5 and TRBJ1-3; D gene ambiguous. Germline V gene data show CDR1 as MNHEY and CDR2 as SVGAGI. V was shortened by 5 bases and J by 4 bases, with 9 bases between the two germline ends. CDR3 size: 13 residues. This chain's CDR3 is CASSQTGGNTIYF. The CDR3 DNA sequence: TGTGCCAGCAGTCAGACGGGGGGAAACACCATATATTTT.

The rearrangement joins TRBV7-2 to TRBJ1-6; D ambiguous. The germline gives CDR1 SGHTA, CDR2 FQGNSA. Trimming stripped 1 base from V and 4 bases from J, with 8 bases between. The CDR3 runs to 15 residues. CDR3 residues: CASSLGAGYNSPLHF. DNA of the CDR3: TGTGCCAGCAGCTTAGGGGCGGGTTATAATTCACCCCTCCACTTT.

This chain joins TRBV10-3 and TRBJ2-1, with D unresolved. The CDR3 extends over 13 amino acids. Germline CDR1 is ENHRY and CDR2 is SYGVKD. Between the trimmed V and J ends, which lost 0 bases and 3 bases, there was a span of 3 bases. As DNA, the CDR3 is TGTGCCATCAGTGAGTCGGGCTACAATGAGCAGTTCTTC. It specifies CAISESGYNEQFF.

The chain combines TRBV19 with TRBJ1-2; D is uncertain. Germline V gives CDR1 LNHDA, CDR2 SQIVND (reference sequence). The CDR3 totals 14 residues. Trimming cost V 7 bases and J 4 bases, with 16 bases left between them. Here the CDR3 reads CASIGFGLSYGYTF. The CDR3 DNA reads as TGTGCCAGTATTGGGTTCGGTCTCAGCTATGGCTACACCTTC. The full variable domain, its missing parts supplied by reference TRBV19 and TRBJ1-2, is DGGITQSPKYLFRKEGQNVTLSCEQNLNHDAMYWYRQDPGQGLRLIYYSQIVNDFQKGDIAEGYSVSREKKESFPLTVTSAQKNPTAFYLCASIGFGLSYGYTFGSGTRLTVV.